These 8 T cell receptor beta chains came from one sample sequenced in a study of cytomegalovirus exposure and HLA in healthy donors. Amplification used 60 Vbeta primers and 13 Jbeta primers. Repertoires were generated with immunoSEQ multiplex PCR, while TCRdb's copy carries only in-frame clones and drops some. The sample records approximately 140,000 clones, around 73% being singletons. The sequenced sample consisted of PBMCs. These TCRs come from a female donor in good health and CMV-seronegative.

This chain joins TRBV30 and TRBJ2-3; 11 bases match TRBD2. The CDR3 is made up of 15 amino acids. Trimming removed 5 bases from V and 2 bases from J; junction bases left unmatched: 6. CDR1 GTSNPN and CDR2 SVGIG come from the germline V gene (reference sequence). In DNA form, the CDR3 reads TGTGCCTGGCGCCCGACTAGCGGGGCCACAGATACGCAGTATTTT. This encodes CAWRPTSGATDTQYF.

This clone was observed a handful of times. The chain combines TRBV7-9 with TRBJ1-1; D perhaps matches TRBD1 (5 bases). Germline CDR1 SEHNR, CDR2 FQNEAQ (reference sequence). The V end lost 5 bases, the J end lost 0 bases, and 10 bases lay between the germline ends. The CDR3 is 14 residues long. The CDR3 DNA sequence: TGTGCCAGCAGCCGAGACAGTATGAACACTGAAGCTTTCTTT. This translates into CASSRDSMNTEAFF.

The chain combines TRBV11-1 with TRBJ2-5, with 8 bases that match TRBD1. V lost 8 bases and J lost 5; bases outside the gene matches: 7. This CDR3 has 13 amino acids. Germline V lookup: CDR1 SGHAT, CDR2 FQDESV (reference sequence). The CDR3 bases are TGTGCCAGCGGCAGGGGGCTAGGGGAGACCCAGTACTTC. Translation gives CASGRGLGETQYF.

V usage is TRBV19 and J usage is TRBJ1-2, with TRBD1 matching 7 bases. The CDR3 runs to 14 residues. Germline assignment: CDR1 LNHDA and CDR2 SQIVND (reference sequence). Trimming cost V 3 bases and J 4 bases; bases outside gene matches: 5. The CDR3 bases are TGTGCCAGTAGTATCCCGGGACAGCTCTATGGCTACACCTTC. This translates into CASSIPGQLYGYTF.

J is TRBJ1-1 and V is TRBV18; D unclear. The CDR3 is 15 amino acids. CDR1 is KGHSH and CDR2 is LQKENI in the germline V gene. The ends were cut back, 9 bases at V and 1 base at J, with 18 bases in the middle. DNA for the CDR3: TGTGCCAGTTACCCTGCGGGAGCATCGAACACTGAAGCTTTCTTT. Translating it yields CASYPAGASNTEAFF.

This chain uses TRBV5-4 with TRBJ2-5; TRBD2 matches 9 bases. With 1 base clipped from V and 2 bases from J, the junction kept 3 bases outside the gene matches. Germline loops: CDR1 SGHNT, CDR2 YYREEE (reference sequence). The length of the CDR3 is 15 residues. The CDR3 is CASSLKTSGQETQYF. CDR3 DNA: TGTGCCAGCAGCTTGAAAACTAGCGGGCAAGAGACCCAGTACTTC.

The rearrangement joins TRBV5-1 to TRBJ2-2; 7 nucleotides match TRBD2. Looked up from germline, CDR1 is SGHRS and CDR2 is YFSETQ. The CDR3 spans 16 residues. The V and J ends lost 0 bases and 0 bases, in that order; junction bases with no gene match: 2. The CDR3 bases are TGCGCCAGCAGCTTGGGGGGACTACCGAACACCGGGGAGCTGTTTTTT. Amino acid sequence: CASSLGGLPNTGELFF.

The rearrangement links TRBV19 to TRBJ2-1; 10 bases are shared with TRBD2. The V gene end was trimmed by 0 bases and the J gene end by 4 bases; junction bases not matched to a gene: 0. CDR3 length: 15 residues. Germline loops: CDR1 LNHDA, CDR2 SQIVND (reference sequence). CDR3 in DNA: TGTGCCAGTAGTATAGAACTAGCGGGGTACAATGAGCAGTTCTTC. This translates into CASSIELAGYNEQFF.